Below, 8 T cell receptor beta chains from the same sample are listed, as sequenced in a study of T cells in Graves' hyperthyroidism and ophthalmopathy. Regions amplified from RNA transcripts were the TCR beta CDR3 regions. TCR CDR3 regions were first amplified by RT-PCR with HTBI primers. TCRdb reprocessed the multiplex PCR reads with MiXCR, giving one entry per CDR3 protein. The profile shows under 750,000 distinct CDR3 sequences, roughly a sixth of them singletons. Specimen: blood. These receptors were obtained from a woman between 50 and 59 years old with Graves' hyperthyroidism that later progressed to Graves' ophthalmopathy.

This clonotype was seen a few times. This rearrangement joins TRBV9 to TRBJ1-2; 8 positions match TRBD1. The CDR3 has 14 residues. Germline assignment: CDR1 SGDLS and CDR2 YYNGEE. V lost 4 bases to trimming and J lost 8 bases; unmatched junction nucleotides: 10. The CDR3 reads CASSIETGAGGYTF. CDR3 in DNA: TGTGCCAGCAGCATCGAGACAGGGGCGGGCGGCTACACCTTC.

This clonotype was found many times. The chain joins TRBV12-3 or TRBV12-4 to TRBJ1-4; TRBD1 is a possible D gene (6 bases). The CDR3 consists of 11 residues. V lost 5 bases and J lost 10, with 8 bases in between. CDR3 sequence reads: CASSAGVKLFF. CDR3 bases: TGTGCCAGCAGTGCAGGGGTAAAACTGTTTTTT.

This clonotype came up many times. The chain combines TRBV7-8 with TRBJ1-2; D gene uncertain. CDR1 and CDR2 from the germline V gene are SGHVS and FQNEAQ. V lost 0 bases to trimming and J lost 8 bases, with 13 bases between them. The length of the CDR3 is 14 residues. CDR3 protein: CASSLAGSNGGYTF. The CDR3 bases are TGTGCCAGCAGCTTAGCCGGATCTAACGGGGGCTACACCTTC.

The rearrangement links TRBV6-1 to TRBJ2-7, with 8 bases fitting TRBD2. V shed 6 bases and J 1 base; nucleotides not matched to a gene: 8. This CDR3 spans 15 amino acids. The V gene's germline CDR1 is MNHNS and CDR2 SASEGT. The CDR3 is CASRQTGTSSYEQYF. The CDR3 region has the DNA TGTGCCAGCAGGCAGACCGGGACTAGTTCCTACGAGCAGTACTTC.

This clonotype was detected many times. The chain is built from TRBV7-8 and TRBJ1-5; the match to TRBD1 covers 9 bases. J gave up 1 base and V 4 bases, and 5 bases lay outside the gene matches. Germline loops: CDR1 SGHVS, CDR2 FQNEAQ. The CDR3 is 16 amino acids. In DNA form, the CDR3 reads TGTGCCAGCAGCTCGGGACAGGGATTCAGCAATCAGCCCCAGCATTTT. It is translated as CASSSGQGFSNQPQHF.

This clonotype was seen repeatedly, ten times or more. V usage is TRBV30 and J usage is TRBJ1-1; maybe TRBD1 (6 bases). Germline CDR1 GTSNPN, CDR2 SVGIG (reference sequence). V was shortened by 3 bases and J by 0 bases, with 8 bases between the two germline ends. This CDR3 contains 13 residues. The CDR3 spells CAWSTGMNTEAFF. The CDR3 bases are TGTGCCTGGAGCACAGGGATGAACACTGAAGCTTTCTTT.

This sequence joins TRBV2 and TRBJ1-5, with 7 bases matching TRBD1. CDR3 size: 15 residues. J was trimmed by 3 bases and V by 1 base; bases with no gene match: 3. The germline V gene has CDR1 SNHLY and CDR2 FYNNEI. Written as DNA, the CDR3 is TGTGCCAGCAGTGAAGGGGACAGCCACAATCAGCCCCAGCATTTT. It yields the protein CASSEGDSHNQPQHF.

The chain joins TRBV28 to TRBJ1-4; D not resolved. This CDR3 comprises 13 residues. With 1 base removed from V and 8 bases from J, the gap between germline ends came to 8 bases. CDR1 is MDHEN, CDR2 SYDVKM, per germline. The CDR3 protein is CASSLSSGEKLFF. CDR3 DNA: TGTGCCAGCAGTTTATCCTCGGGAGAAAAACTGTTTTTT.